This TCR beta chain was obtained from a study of T cell repertoires in cytomegalovirus infection. About the research overall: Researchers turned to recently identified HLA-C-restricted CMV epitopes as well as well-studied HLA-B-restricted ones. Public TCR beta signature analysis indicated the presence of both CMV infection and matching HLA type.

About this clonotype: Its specificity is unknown.

Study results and caveats: Accumulated public TCR beta family frequency recognized individuals carrying CMV together with the relevant HLA.

TCRdb itself ran the reads through MiXCR, one entry per CDR3 protein. The table has approximately 340,000 distinct CDR3 sequences, about 28% seen once. The CDR3 runs 18 residues. V shed 1 base and J 4 bases; nucleotides not matched to a gene: 10. Germline assignment: CDR1 SGHTA and CDR2 FQGTGA. The chain has TRBV7-3 and TRBJ2-5, with TRBD2 identical over 12 bases. Here the sequenced sample was cultured PBMCs, taken from culture after CMV antigen stimulation. The receptor was derived from a human donor in good health (CMV status not recorded). Some clones in this sample may be carry-over from other donors' samples. The CDR3 sequence: CASSLNHRTSGKRETQYF. The CDR3 DNA reads TGTGCCAGCAGCTTAAATCATAGGACTAGCGGGAAAAGAGAGACCCAGTACTTC.